A single T cell receptor (beta chain) is shown here with its context. This CDR3 contains 14 residues. The V gene end was trimmed by 4 bases and the J gene end by 4 bases; junction bases not matched to a gene: 6. Germline V gene sequence: CDR1 SGHRS, CDR2 YFSETQ. How the authors handled the data: Nucleated cell number was recorded as an estimate derived from reference gene primer amplification. TCRdb's table, derived via immunoSEQ multiplex PCR, lists solely in-frame clones and lacks some. D and trimming were read from the DNA, whereas the V and J calls and clone size are those reported in that table. The table has 95,000 to 100,000 clones, about 90% seen once. This entry belongs to a study of blood T cell repertoires in COVID-19. Overall study: Researchers got acute and convalescent COVID-19 samples from the United States, Italy and Spain. PBMCs, B-cell-depleted T cells, or T cells provided the cDNA or gDNA that made up the material.

The sequenced material came from peripheral blood. The J gene is TRBJ2-5, the V gene TRBV5-1; 8 bases match TRBD1. The receptor comes from a woman in her twenties or thirties with acute or convalescent COVID-19. This CDR3 reads CASSPGTGRETQYF. In nucleotides, the CDR3 is TGCGCCAGCAGCCCTGGGACAGGCCGAGAGACCCAGTACTTC.